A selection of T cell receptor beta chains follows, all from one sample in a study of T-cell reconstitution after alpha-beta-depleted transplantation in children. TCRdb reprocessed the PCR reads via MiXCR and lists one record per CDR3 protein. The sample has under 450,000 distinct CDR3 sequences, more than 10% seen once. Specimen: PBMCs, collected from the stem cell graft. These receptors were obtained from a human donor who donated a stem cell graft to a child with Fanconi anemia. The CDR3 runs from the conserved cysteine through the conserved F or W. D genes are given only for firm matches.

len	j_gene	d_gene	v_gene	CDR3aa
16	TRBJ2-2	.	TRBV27	CASSLLEQLNTGELFF
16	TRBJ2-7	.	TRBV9	CASSRVVDRFSDEQYF
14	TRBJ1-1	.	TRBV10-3	CAISLQAMNTEAFF
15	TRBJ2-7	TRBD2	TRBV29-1	CSVLKLRGIIYEQYF
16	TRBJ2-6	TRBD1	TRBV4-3	CASSQVRGQGANVLTF
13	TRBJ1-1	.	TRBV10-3	CAISEVQNTEAFF
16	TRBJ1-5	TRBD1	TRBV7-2	CASSRYSGQGGQPQHF
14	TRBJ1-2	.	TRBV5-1	CASSYESRDYGYTF
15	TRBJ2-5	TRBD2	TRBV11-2	CASSFRGGLRETQYF
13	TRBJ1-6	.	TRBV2	CASRRALNSPLHF
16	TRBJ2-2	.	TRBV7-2	CASSLRGLSNTGELFF
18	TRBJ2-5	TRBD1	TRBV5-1	CASSPYNLRTGREETQYF
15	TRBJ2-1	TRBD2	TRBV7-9	CASSLPGLADNEQFF
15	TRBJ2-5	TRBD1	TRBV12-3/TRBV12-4	CASSFDRGVQETQYF
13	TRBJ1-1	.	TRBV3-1	CASSPQLGTEAFF
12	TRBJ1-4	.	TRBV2	CASSLSEEKLFF
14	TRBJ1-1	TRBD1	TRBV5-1	CASSLVTGGGEAFF
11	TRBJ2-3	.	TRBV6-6	CASSSPDTQYF
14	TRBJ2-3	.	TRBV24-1	CATSVQGGTDTQYF
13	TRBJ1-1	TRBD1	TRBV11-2	CASSQDRALIAFF
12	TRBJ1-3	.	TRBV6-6	CASSFRGNTIYF
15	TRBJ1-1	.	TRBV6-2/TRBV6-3	CASNRPGQGRTEAFF
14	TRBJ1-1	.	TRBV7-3	CASSLGNGATEAFF
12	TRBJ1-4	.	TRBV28	CATTRSHEKLFF
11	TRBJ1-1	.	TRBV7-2	CASSFFFEAFF
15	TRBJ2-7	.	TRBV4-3	CASSQDSGHSYEQYF
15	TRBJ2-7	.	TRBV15	CATSEAALNLNEQYF
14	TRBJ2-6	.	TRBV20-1	CSAFTDSGANVLTF
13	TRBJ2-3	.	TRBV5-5	CASNLLNTDTQYF
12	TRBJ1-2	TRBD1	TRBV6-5	CASRRTGDGYTF
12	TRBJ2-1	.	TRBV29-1	CSVVPRANEQFF
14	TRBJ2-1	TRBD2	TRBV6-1	CASTASGGYNEQFF
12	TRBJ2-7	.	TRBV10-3	CAISESKYEQYF
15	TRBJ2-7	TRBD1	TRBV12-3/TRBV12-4	CASSSTGTETYEQYF
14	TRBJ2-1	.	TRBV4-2	CASSQERAGDEQFF
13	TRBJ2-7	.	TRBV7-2	CASTSPSAYEQYF
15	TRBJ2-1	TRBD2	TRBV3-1	CASSQTGLAGGEQFF
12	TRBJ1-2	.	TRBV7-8	CASSLLGGRNTF
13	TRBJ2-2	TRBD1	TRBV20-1	CSAWTGDTGELFF
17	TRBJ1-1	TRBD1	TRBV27	CASSSTGWGPMNTEAFF
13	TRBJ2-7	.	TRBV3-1	CATRAGWSHEQYF
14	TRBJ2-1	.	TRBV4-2	CASSQELLAHEQFF
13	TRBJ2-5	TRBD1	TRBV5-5	CASSSGTGETQYF
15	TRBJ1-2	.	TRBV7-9	CASSPPARGVYGYTF
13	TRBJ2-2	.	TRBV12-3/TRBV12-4	CAVSRLFPGELFF
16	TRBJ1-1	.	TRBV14	CASSQEYGSMSTEAFF
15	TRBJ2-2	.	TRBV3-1	CASSPFATGSGELFF
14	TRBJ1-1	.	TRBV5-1	CASSLLDGNTEAFF